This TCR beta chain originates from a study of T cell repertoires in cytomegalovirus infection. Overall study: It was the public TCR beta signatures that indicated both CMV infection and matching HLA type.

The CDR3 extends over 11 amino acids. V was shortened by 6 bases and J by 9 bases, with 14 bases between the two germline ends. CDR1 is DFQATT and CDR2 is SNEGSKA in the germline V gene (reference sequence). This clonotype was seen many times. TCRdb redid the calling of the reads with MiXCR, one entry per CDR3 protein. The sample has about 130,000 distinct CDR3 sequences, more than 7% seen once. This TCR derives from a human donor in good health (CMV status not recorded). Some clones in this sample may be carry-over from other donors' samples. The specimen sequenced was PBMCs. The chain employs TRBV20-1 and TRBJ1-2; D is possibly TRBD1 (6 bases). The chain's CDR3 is CSATPTGSYTF. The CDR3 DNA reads TGCAGTGCAACACCGACAGGCAGCTACACCTTC.